This TCR beta chain emerged from a study of T cells in localized non-small cell lung cancer. General observations from the study: T cell clonality was highest in uninvolved adjacent lung, above tumor.

Generated by immunoSEQ multiplex PCR, the TCRdb table keeps only in-frame clones and is missing some. The repertoire holds around 100,000 clones, with roughly 87% as singletons. From germline, CDR1 is SGHNT and CDR2 YYREEE (reference sequence). CDR3 length equals 15 residues. With V trimmed by 4 bases and J by 5 bases, 9 bases remained unmatched. Turning to this clone: Its antigen is undetermined.

The specimen was peripheral blood, collected before any cancer treatment. This receptor was taken from a man between 35 and 75 years old with stage I squamous cell lung carcinoma. This chain links TRBV5-4 with TRBJ2-7, with 10 bases that match TRBD1. This chain's CDR3 is CASSQAGTGVDEQYF. The CDR3, as DNA: TGTGCCAGCAGCCAGGCCGGGACAGGGGTTGACGAGCAGTACTTC. The whole variable domain, filled in from reference TRBV5-4 and TRBJ2-7, reads ETGVTQSPTHLIKTRGQQVTLRCSSQSGHNTVSWYQQALGQGPQFIFQYYREEENGRGNFPPRFSGLQFPNYSSELNVNALELDDSALYLCASSQAGTGVDEQYFGPGTRLTVT.